These 9 T cell receptor beta chains were all obtained from the same sample, sequenced in a study of blood T cell repertoires in COVID-19. Using immunoSEQ multiplex PCR, the repertoire was profiled, and TCRdb retains in-frame clones only, with some absent. In the table there are some 130,000 clones, more than 80% of which are singletons. The sample was peripheral blood. The receptors here all came from a human donor in a cohort sampled during active COVID-19.

The CDR3 region has the DNA TGTGCCAGCTCACCTAGTCCTCCGGGCACTGAAGCTTTCTTT. Its translation: CASSPSPPGTEAFF. This rearrangement joins TRBV18 to TRBJ1-1; D not certain. Between the trimmed V and J ends, which lost 3 bases and 4 bases, there was a span of 12 bases. This CDR3 is built from 14 residues. Germline CDR1 is KGHSH and CDR2 is LQKENI.

The V call is TRBV19, the J call TRBJ1-2; D call uncertain. The ends were cut back, 6 bases at V and 0 bases at J, with 11 bases in the middle. Germline lookup yields CDR1 LNHDA and CDR2 SQIVND (reference sequence). This CDR3 contains 14 residues. CDR3 DNA: TGTGCCAGTAGCCGGGGAGAAGCTAACTATGGCTACACCTTC. This gives the protein CASSRGEANYGYTF.

The CDR3: CASSLEGRSSYNEQFF. CDR3 DNA sequence: TGTGCCAGCAGCTTAGAGGGGCGGTCCTCCTACAATGAGCAGTTCTTC. The gene calls are TRBV7-2 and TRBJ2-1; maybe TRBD1 (5 bases). The ends were cut back, 1 base at V and 0 bases at J, with 10 bases in the middle. The CDR3 loop spans 16 amino acids. In germline, CDR1 is SGHTA, CDR2 FQGNSA.

CDR3 in amino acids: CASSPPRGAGRDTGELFF. The CDR3 DNA reads TGTGCCAGCAGTCCACCTAGGGGAGCAGGGAGGGACACCGGGGAGCTGTTTTTT. The chain recombines TRBV27 with TRBJ2-2; the match to TRBD2 covers 7 bases. This CDR3 is built from 18 residues. Germline lookup yields CDR1 MNHEY and CDR2 SMNVEV (reference sequence). Trimming removed 5 bases from V and 3 bases from J; junction bases left unmatched: 15.

The chain employs TRBV14 and TRBJ2-1; 7 nucleotides line up with TRBD1. Unmatched junction bases numbered 10, after V lost 4 bases and J lost 13 bases. There are 13 residues in the CDR3. CDR1 and CDR2 (germline): SGHDN, FVKESK. The CDR3 coding sequence is TGTGCCAGCAGCCGAGAGGACAGGACGACACAGTTCTTC. Amino acid sequence: CASSREDRTTQFF. The complete variable domain, with remaining parts taken from reference TRBV14 and TRBJ2-1, reads EAGVTQFPSHSVIEKGQTVTLRCDPISGHDNLYWYRRVMGKEIKFLLHFVKESKQDESGMPNNRFLAERTGGTYSTLKVQPAELEDSGVYFCASSREDRTTQFFGPGTRLTVL.

The rearrangement links TRBV19 to TRBJ1-2, with unresolved D. CDR1 and CDR2 from the germline V gene are LNHDA and SQIVND (reference sequence). With 3 bases removed from V and 11 bases from J, the gap between germline ends came to 13 bases. The CDR3 extends over 12 amino acids. In nucleotides, the CDR3 is TGTGCCAGTAGTATGAATCAGGAAGGTTACACCTTC. Amino acids: CASSMNQEGYTF.

This chain joins TRBV7-2 and TRBJ1-1; D is possibly TRBD1 (5 bases). Germline-derived CDR1 and CDR2 are SGHTA and FQGNSA. This CDR3 region has 15 residues. The V end was cut by 3 bases, the J end by 1 base, with 12 bases between. CDR3 nucleotide sequence: TGTGCCAGCAGCTTTTCGCGCGGGACGAACACTGAAGCTTTCTTT. Its protein is CASSFSRGTNTEAFF.

The chain couples TRBV5-6 to TRBJ1-1; D not resolved. This CDR3 is 13 amino acids long. V gave up 4 bases and J gave up 4 bases, with 11 bases separating them. The germline V gene has CDR1 SGHDT and CDR2 YYEEEE. CDR3 protein: CASSRGEFTEAFF. CDR3 sequence (DNA): TGTGCCAGCAGCCGCGGGGAGTTCACTGAAGCTTTCTTT.

The genes are TRBV6-5 and TRBJ2-1; TRBD1 matches at 9 bases. This CDR3 is 15 amino acids long. Per germline, CDR1 MNHEY and CDR2 SVGAGI. V lost 2 bases and J lost 5; bases outside the gene matches: 4. This CDR3 is CASSYGQGYDNEQFF. The CDR3 DNA reads TGTGCCAGCAGTTACGGACAGGGGTACGACAATGAGCAGTTCTTC.